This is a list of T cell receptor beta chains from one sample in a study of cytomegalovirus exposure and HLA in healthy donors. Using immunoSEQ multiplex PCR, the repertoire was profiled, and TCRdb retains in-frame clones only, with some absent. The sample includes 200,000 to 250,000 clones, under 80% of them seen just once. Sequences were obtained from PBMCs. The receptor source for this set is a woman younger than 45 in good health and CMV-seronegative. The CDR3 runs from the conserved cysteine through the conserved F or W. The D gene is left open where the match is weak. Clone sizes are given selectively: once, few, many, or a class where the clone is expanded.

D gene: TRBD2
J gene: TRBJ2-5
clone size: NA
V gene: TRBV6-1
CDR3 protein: CASSWGLALQETQYF
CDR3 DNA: TGTGCCAGCAGTTGGGGACTAGCTCTACAAGAGACCCAGTACTTC

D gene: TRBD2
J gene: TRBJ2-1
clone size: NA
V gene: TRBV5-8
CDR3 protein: CASKPVTSGMYNEQFF
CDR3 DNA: TGTGCCAGCAAGCCGGTTACTAGCGGAATGTACAATGAGCAGTTCTTC

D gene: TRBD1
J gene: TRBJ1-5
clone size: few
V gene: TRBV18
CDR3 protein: CASSPVTGGNQPQHF
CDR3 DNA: TGTGCCAGCTCACCAGTCACAGGGGGCAATCAGCCCCAGCATTTT

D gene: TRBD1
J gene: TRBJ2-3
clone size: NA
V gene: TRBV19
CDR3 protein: CATAGQGAYTQYF
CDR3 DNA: TGTGCCACGGCGGGACAGGGGGCCTATACGCAGTATTTT

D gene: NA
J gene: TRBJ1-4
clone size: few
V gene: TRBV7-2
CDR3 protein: CASSSTGLGEKLFF
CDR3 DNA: TGTGCCAGCAGCTCGACAGGTTTGGGGGAAAAACTGTTTTTT

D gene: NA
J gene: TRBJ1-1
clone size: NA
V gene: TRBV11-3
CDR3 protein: CASSPGQRNTEAFF
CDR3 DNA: TGTGCCAGCAGTCCTGGACAGAGGAACACTGAAGCTTTCTTT

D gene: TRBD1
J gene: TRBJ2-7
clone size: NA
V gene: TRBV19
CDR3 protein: CASSMNRGRYEQYF
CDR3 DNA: TGTGCCAGTAGTATGAACAGGGGGCGGTACGAGCAGTACTTC

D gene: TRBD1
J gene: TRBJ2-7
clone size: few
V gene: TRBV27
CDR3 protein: CASSDGTGQSYEQYF
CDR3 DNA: TGTGCCAGCAGTGACGGGACAGGCCAATCCTACGAGCAGTACTTC

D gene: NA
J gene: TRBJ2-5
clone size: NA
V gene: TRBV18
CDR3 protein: CASSPPEVKEETQYF
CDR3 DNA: TGTGCCAGCTCACCACCGGAGGTCAAGGAGGAGACCCAGTACTTC

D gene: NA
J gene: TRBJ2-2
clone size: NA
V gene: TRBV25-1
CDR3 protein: CASSESQRENTGELFF
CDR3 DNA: TGTGCCAGCAGTGAATCCCAGCGAGAGAACACCGGGGAGCTGTTTTTT

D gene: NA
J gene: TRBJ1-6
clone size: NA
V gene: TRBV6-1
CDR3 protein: CASSGPGISPLHF
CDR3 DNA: TGTGCCAGCAGTGGACCAGGGATCTCACCCCTCCACTTT

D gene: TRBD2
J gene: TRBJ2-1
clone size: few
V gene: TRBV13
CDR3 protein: CASSFTSGVYNEQFF
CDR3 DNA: TGTGCCAGCAGCTTCACTAGCGGGGTCTACAATGAGCAGTTCTTC

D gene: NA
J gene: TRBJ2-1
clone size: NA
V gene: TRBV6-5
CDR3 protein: CASSYSASLDEQFF
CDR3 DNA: TGTGCCAGCAGTTACTCGGCTAGCTTGGATGAGCAGTTCTTC

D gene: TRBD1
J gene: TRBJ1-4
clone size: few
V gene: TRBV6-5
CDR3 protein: CASSVETGWEKLFF
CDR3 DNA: TGTGCCAGCAGTGTTGAGACAGGGTGGGAAAAACTGTTTTTT

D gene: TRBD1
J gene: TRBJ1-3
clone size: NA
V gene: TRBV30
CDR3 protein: CAWSADLPGQPYSGNTIYF
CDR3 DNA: TGTGCCTGGAGTGCCGACTTACCGGGACAGCCTTACTCTGGAAACACCATATATTTT

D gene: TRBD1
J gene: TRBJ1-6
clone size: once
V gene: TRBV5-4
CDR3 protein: CASSLTGGSNSPLHF
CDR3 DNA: TGTGCCAGCAGCTTAACAGGGGGAAGTAATTCACCCCTCCACTTT

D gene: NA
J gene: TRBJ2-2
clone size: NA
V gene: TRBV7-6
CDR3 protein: CANSLARGGTGELFF
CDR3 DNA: TGTGCCAACAGCTTAGCCAGGGGCGGCACCGGGGAGCTGTTTTTT

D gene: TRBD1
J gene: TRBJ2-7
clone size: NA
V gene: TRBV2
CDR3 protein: CASGSAGTDSYEQYF
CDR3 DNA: TGTGCCAGCGGATCCGCAGGGACAGATTCCTACGAGCAGTACTTC

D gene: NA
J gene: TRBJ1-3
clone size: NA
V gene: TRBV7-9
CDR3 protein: CSSSSDRGWAGNTIYF
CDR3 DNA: TGTTCCAGCAGCTCAGACCGAGGGTGGGCTGGAAACACCATATATTTT

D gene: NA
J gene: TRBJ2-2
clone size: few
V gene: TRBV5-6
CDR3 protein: CASSLQRTVYTGELFF
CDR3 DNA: TGTGCCAGCAGCCTACAGAGGACAGTCTACACCGGGGAGCTGTTTTTT

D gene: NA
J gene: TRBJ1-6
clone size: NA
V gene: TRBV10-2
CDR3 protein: CASSQGSYNSPLHF
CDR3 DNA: TGCGCCAGCAGTCAGGGGTCCTATAATTCACCCCTCCACTTT

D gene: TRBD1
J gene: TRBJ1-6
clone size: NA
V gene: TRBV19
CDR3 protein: CASWSRDSYNSPLHF
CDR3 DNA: TGTGCCAGTTGGAGCCGGGACAGCTATAATTCACCCCTCCACTTT

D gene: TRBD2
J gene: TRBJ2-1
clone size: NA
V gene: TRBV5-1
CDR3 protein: CASSLGTSGRDLGRNEQFF
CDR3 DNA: TGCGCCAGCAGCTTGGGGACTAGCGGGAGGGATTTGGGGAGGAATGAGCAGTTCTTC

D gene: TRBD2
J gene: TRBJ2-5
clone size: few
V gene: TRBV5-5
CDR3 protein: CASSLAGGGVQETQYF
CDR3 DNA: TGTGCCAGCAGCTTAGCGGGCGGGGGAGTCCAAGAGACCCAGTACTTC

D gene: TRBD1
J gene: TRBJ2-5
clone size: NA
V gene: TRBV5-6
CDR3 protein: CASSLKDRGSREQYF
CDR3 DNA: TGTGCCAGCAGCTTAAAGGACAGGGGGAGTCGGGAGCAGTACTTC

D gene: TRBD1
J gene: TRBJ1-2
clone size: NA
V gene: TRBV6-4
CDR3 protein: CASSAGRTGDGGYTF
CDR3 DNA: TGTGCCAGCAGTGCGGGCCGGACAGGGGACGGTGGCTACACCTTC

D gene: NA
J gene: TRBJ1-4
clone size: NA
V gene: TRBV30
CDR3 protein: CAWSVFGGGKLFF
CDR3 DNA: TGTGCCTGGAGTGTATTCGGGGGAGGGAAACTGTTTTTT

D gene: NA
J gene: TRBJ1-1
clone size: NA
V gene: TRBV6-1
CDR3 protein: CASEGNTEAFF
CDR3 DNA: TGTGCCAGCGAGGGGAACACTGAAGCTTTCTTT

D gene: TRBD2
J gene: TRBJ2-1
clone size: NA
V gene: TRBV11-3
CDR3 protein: CASSFGGGPYNEQFF
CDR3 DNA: TGTGCCAGCAGCTTTGGCGGGGGTCCCTACAATGAGCAGTTCTTC

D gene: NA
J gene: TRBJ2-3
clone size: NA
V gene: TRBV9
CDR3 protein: CASSVQGSTDTQYF
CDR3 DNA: TGTGCCAGCAGCGTACAGGGAAGCACAGATACGCAGTATTTT

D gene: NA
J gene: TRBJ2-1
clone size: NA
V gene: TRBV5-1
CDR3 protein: CASSLATRINNEQFF
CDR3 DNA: TGCGCCAGCAGCTTGGCCACCAGGATTAACAATGAGCAGTTCTTC

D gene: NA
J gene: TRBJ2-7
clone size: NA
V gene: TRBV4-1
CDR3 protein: CASSIASHSYEQYF
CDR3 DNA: TGCGCCAGCAGCATAGCAAGTCATTCCTATGAGCAGTACTTC